Here is one T cell receptor (beta chain) with its context. The antigen it recognizes is unknown. Qualities for individual bases were not recorded, and no much larger clone is one base off. These data come from a study of T cells in Graves' hyperthyroidism and ophthalmopathy (dated by TCRdb to the late 2010s). Some background on the complete study: To identify distinguishing TCR V-J signatures, a discovery cohort of some 100 patients was used, comprising 43 with Graves' ophthalmopathy and 57 with stable Graves' hyperthyroidism. Whether ophthalmopathy could be predicted prospectively was tested in an independent validation cohort made up of 18 hyperthyroidism patients plus 17 patients who later progressed to ophthalmopathy. The approximately 98 discovery patients were randomly divided into training and test sets at a 7:3 ratio. The study also compared thyroid tissue and blood T-cell repertoires from 5 to 7 Graves' hyperthyroidism patients. Once sampling was done, hyperthyroidism patients were given methimazole at a starting dose of 30 mg daily, whereas ophthalmopathy patients were given high-dose intravenous methylprednisolone. TCR Vbeta CDR3 sequencing of 130 to 150 peripheral blood samples (more than 40 ophthalmopathy, around 80 hyperthyroidism and roughly 17 progressor patients) is reported in the paper. Broader findings and caveats from the paper: In cross-validation, a model built on a 13 V-J signature told ophthalmopathy apart from stable hyperthyroidism with 85% to 90% sensitivity and roughly 83% specificity, and in testing the same model reached 80%/75%. Sample size was not statistically predetermined, and investigators were not blinded to group allocation. Blood samples also contained most of the expanded thyroid clonotypes (frequency above 0.001), which suggests that blood repertoires may reflect thyroid immune responses. In validation, the model predicted progression to ophthalmopathy a median of about 5.9 months before onset, with 70% to 71% sensitivity and more than 72% specificity.

TCR beta CDR3 regions were amplified from RNA transcripts. For the first round of RT-PCR on the TCR CDR3, the HTBI primer set was used together with the Qiagen OneStep RT-PCR kit. Libraries were constructed in a second round of multiplex PCR, after which size selection and purification were carried out. Paired-end sequencing of the libraries was performed with 100 bp reads on an Illumina HiSeq2000. Concerning the study's data processing: SOAPnuke was used to process the raw data, throwing out any read that contained adapters or uncalled bases, had a mean Phred below 15, or lacked an exact constant-primer or identifier match. COPE v1.2.5 was used to merge high-quality paired reads, and clonotypes were defined as unique nucleotide sequences. Clonotypes were aligned to IMGT TRBV, TRBD and TRBJ reference segments using MiTCR v1.1. Only V-J combinations with frequency above 0.0001, covering 99.2% of repertoires, were analysed. The TCS score was defined as the ratio of F50 (clonal expansion) to E x V (chaos), calculated using BLOSUM62-based TCRdist between CDR3 peptides within each V-J. Welch's t-statistics and random forest reduced approximately 520 V-J features to 13, which were used in a naive Bayes classifier (R e1071). Thyroid-blood repertoire similarity was quantified with the Morisita-Horn index. The public reads were reanalyzed by TCRdb: fastp trimming at Q25, MiXCR alignment, in-frame beta chains only. Each CDR3 protein appears once, grouped with its most common genes and DNA. TCRdb's processing, not the study's, gives the V and J calls here. Here the sample has roughly 500,000 distinct CDR3 sequences; under 60% occur a single time. Together, the top ten hold roughly 20% of the sample.

Its CDR3 holds 16 amino acids, cysteine through phenylalanine. The retained sequence is limited to the CDR3, 48 bases, with the frame set at the first base. V is pruned by 8 bases and J by 7 bases, leaving 15 bases of the junction without a gene match. CDR1 and CDR2 are drawn from the germline V gene: MDHEN, SYDVKM. Exclusion was applied to patients with uncontrolled infections, other autoimmune diseases, pregnancy or lactation. Diagnoses were based on clinical symptoms, serum thyroxine and TRAb, thyroid ultrasound and orbital computed tomography. Total RNA was extracted with Trizol reagent, and quality was checked on an Agilent 2100 Bioanalyzer.

This sequence uses TRBV28 and TRBJ1-5, and 9 junctional nucleotides match TRBD1. Sequencing was carried out using peripheral blood or thyroid tissue (not recorded which). This clonotype was sampled from an adult woman with Graves' disease, either hyperthyroidism or ophthalmopathy (not recorded which). In nucleotides, the sequence is TGTGCCAGCCCACTCGGAGGGGACAGGGTTTGGCAGCCCCAGCATTTT. Translated, this gives CASPLGGDRVWQPQHF.